This is a list of T cell receptor beta chains from one sample in a study of blood T cell repertoires in COVID-19. Sequencing used immunoSEQ multiplex PCR; TCRdb keeps in-frame clones, though not all of them. This table has some 190,000 clones, over 80% appearing once. Sequenced sample: peripheral blood. These receptors were taken from a woman in her sixties with COVID-19, enrolled during active disease. CDR3s include the opening cysteine and the closing phenylalanine or tryptophan. The order of the fields is J gene, clone size, D gene, V gene, CDR3 protein, CDR3 DNA. A D gene is named only where the DNA matches it firmly. For some rows the clone size is stated as once, few or many, or as a class when expanded; others skip it.

J gene: TRBJ2-7
clone size: .
D gene: TRBD1
V gene: TRBV30
CDR3 protein: CAWSVPDRVREQYF
CDR3 DNA: TGTGCCTGGAGTGTACCTGACAGGGTGCGCGAGCAGTACTTC

J gene: TRBJ1-1
clone size: .
D gene: .
V gene: TRBV11-3
CDR3 protein: CASSLSGVTTEAFF
CDR3 DNA: TGTGCCAGCAGCTTATCAGGGGTTACCACTGAAGCTTTCTTT

J gene: TRBJ1-5
clone size: .
D gene: .
V gene: TRBV28
CDR3 protein: CASSLWGGNQPQHF
CDR3 DNA: TGTGCCAGCAGTTTATGGGGCGGCAATCAGCCCCAGCATTTT

J gene: TRBJ1-2
clone size: .
D gene: TRBD1
V gene: TRBV18
CDR3 protein: CASSPRGQGVYGYTF
CDR3 DNA: TGTGCCAGCTCACCGCGAGGACAGGGAGTCTATGGCTACACCTTC

J gene: TRBJ1-5
clone size: .
D gene: .
V gene: TRBV28
CDR3 protein: CASRTFSGQPQHF
CDR3 DNA: TGTGCCAGCCGTACTTTTTCGGGTCAGCCCCAGCATTTT

J gene: TRBJ2-3
clone size: .
D gene: .
V gene: TRBV2
CDR3 protein: CASSERGGSTDTQYF
CDR3 DNA: TGTGCCAGCAGTGAGAGGGGGGGGAGCACAGATACGCAGTATTTT

J gene: TRBJ1-2
clone size: .
D gene: .
V gene: TRBV6-5
CDR3 protein: CASRGGGPYGYTF
CDR3 DNA: TGTGCCAGCAGAGGAGGCGGCCCCTATGGCTACACCTTC

J gene: TRBJ1-1
clone size: .
D gene: TRBD1
V gene: TRBV6-2/TRBV6-3
CDR3 protein: CASSYGLLTGGTEAFF
CDR3 DNA: TGTGCCAGCAGTTACGGCCTATTGACAGGGGGCACTGAAGCTTTCTTT

J gene: TRBJ2-1
clone size: .
D gene: TRBD2
V gene: TRBV4-2
CDR3 protein: CASKASGGTSYNEQFF
CDR3 DNA: TGTGCCAGCAAAGCTAGCGGGGGAACCTCCTACAATGAGCAGTTCTTC

J gene: TRBJ1-1
clone size: many
D gene: TRBD1
V gene: TRBV7-9
CDR3 protein: CASSYPGQEAFF
CDR3 DNA: TGTGCCAGCAGCTACCCGGGACAGGAAGCTTTCTTT

J gene: TRBJ2-5
clone size: .
D gene: .
V gene: TRBV4-1
CDR3 protein: CASSQDLTSLPGTQYF
CDR3 DNA: TGCGCCAGCAGCCAAGATCTTACTAGCCTCCCCGGGACCCAGTACTTC

J gene: TRBJ1-2
clone size: .
D gene: TRBD1
V gene: TRBV29-1
CDR3 protein: CSVPLGQGAISGYTF
CDR3 DNA: TGCAGCGTACCACTGGGACAGGGGGCGATCAGTGGCTACACCTTC

J gene: TRBJ1-6
clone size: .
D gene: .
V gene: TRBV6-5
CDR3 protein: CASRAPNNSPLHF
CDR3 DNA: TGTGCCAGCAGGGCTCCCAATAATTCACCCCTCCACTTT